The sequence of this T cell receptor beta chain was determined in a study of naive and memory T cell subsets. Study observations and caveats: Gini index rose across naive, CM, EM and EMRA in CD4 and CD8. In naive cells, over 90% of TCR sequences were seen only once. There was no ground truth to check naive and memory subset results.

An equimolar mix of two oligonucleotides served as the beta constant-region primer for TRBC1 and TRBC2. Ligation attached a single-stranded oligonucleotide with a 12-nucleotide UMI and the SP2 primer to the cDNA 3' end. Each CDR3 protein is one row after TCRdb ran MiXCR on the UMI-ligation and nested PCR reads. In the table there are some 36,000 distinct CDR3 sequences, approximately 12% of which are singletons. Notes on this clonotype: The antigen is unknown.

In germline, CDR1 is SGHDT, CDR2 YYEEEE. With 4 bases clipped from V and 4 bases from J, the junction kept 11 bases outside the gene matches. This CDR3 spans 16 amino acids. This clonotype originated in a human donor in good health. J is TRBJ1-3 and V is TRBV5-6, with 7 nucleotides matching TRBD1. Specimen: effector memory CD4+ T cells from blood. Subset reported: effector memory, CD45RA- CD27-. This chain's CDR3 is CASSLPGQIQGNTIYF. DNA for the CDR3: TGTGCCAGCAGCCTACCGGGACAGATACAAGGAAACACCATATATTTT.